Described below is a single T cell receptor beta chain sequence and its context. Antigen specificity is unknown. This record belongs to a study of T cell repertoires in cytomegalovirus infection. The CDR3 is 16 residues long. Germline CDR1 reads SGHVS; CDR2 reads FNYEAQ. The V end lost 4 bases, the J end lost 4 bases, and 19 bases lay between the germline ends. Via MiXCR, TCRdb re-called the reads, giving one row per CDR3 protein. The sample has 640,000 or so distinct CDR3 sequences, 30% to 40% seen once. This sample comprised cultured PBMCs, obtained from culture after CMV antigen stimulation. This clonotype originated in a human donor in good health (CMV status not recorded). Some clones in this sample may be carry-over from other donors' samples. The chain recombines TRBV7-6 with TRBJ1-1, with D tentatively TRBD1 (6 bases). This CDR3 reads CASSSTTGLGGTEAFF. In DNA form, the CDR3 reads TGTGCCAGCAGCTCCACTACAGGGCTGGGGGGCACTGAAGCTTTCTTT.